This TCR beta chain was sequenced during a study of technical replicates of blood from several donors. This CDR3 has 14 residues. Germline-derived CDR1 and CDR2 are SQVTM and ANQGSEA. The V segment lost 2 bases and the J segment 11 bases; nucleotides outside the gene matches: 10. Repertoires were generated with immunoSEQ multiplex PCR, while TCRdb's copy carries only in-frame clones and drops some. This sample has roughly 81,000 clones, with around 97% found just once. The sequenced material came from T cells isolated from PBMCs. The clonotype originates from a human donor in good health. J is TRBJ1-1 and V is TRBV29-1, with TRBD1 matching 11 bases. The DNA of the CDR3 is TGCAGCGTTGAACCCGGGACAGGGGGGACGCGGGCTTTCTTT. This encodes CSVEPGTGGTRAFF.